Described below is a single T cell receptor (beta chain) sequence and its context. The antigen remains undetermined. The primer mix had 60 Vbeta and 13 Jbeta primers. TCRdb's copy holds only in-frame clones and misses some; the assay was immunoSEQ multiplex PCR. The sample lists more than 95,000 clones, approximately 12% seen once, with around 15% in the top ten. This CDR3 is 15 amino acids long. Germline V gene lookup returns CDR1 MNHEY and CDR2 SVGAGI. V gave up 2 bases and J gave up 0 bases; unmatched junction bases: 4. The source of the sample is a study of cytomegalovirus exposure and HLA in healthy donors. Whole-study results and caveats: After further analysis at a later stage, 16,951 TCR beta sequences were associated with HLA alleles at 0.05 false discovery rate. Roughly uniform sequencing depth across donors was assumed, possibly incorrectly. The investigators catalogued some 160 TCR beta chains as cytomegalovirus-associated. V- and J-gene trimming of TCR beta was linked (in a later analysis) to a missense DCLRE1C variant.

This chain uses TRBV6-5 with TRBJ2-7, with 7 bases fitting TRBD1. This receptor was obtained from a man aged 35 to 55 in good health and CMV-seropositive. Sequenced input: PBMCs. The CDR3 region has the DNA TGTGCCAGCAGTTACGGAGGACAGGACTCCTACGAGCAGTACTTC. Translating gives CASSYGGQDSYEQYF.